The rows below give T cell receptor beta chains drawn from one sample of a study of blood T cells in healthy people across ages. TCRdb called the 5' RACE reads again in MiXCR, with one record for every CDR3 protein. There are about 1.4 million distinct CDR3 sequences in the sample; roughly 59% occur only once, and 6.5% to 8.5% lies in the top ten. Sequencing was done on a sample of blood. All receptors come from a man between 18 and 35 years old in good health. The CDR3 runs from the conserved cysteine through the conserved F or W. The D gene is left open where the match is weak. Clone size is not always given. Where it is, it says once, few, many or a class for expanded clones.

j_call d_call clone_size v_call cdr3_aa cdr3_nt
TRBJ2-7 TRBD2 - TRBV20-1 CSASSGLVSYEQYF TGCAGTGCTTCGTCGGGACTAGTATCCTACGAGCAGTACTTC
TRBJ2-4 - once TRBV24-1 CATSEGSNIQYF TGTGCCACCAGTGAAGGGTCAAACATTCAGTACTTC
TRBJ2-1 TRBD2 - TRBV7-9 CASSSGLAPGNEQFF TGTGCCAGCAGCTCGGGACTAGCCCCGGGCAATGAGCAGTTCTTC
TRBJ2-7 - - TRBV3-1 CASSQDWRVSVYEQYF TGTGCCAGCAGCCAAGATTGGAGGGTCAGCGTCTACGAGCAGTACTTC
TRBJ2-7 - - TRBV5-1 CASSLSGRTSYEQYF TGCGCCAGCAGCTTGTCCGGGCGGACCTCCTACGAGCAGTACTTC
TRBJ2-5 - few TRBV20-1 CSAPSGVETQYF TGCAGTGCTCCTTCGGGGGTGGAGACCCAGTACTTC
TRBJ2-7 - few TRBV21-1 CASSRSRYEQYF TGTGCCAGCAGCAGGTCTCGCTACGAGCAGTACTTC
TRBJ1-4 - - TRBV19 CASRPQLNEKLFF TGTGCCAGCCGCCCACAGCTCAATGAAAAACTGTTTTTT
TRBJ2-7 - few TRBV4-2 CASSQGTFSYEQYF TGTGCCAGCAGCCAAGGGACTTTCTCCTACGAGCAGTACTTC
TRBJ2-5 TRBD1 - TRBV12-3/TRBV12-4 CASKGRGRETQYF TGTGCCAGCAAGGGCAGGGGGCGGGAGACCCAGTACTTC
TRBJ1-5 TRBD1 - TRBV4-2 CASSPTGDSNQPQHF TGTGCCAGCAGCCCGACAGGGGATTCCAATCAGCCCCAGCATTTT
TRBJ2-7 - - TRBV10-3 CAISAPDSTYEQYF TGTGCCATCAGTGCTCCGGACAGTACCTACGAGCAGTACTTC
TRBJ2-7 - - TRBV4-1 CASSQVQGRSYEQYF TGCGCCAGCAGCCAAGTACAGGGGAGGTCCTACGAGCAGTACTTC
TRBJ1-4 - - TRBV28 CASSLVGSGDKLFF TGTGCCAGCAGTTTAGTGGGATCAGGGGATAAACTGTTTTTT
TRBJ2-1 TRBD2 - TRBV5-4 CASSPSGGGARNEQFF TGTGCCAGCAGCCCCTCCGGCGGGGGGGCCCGTAATGAGCAGTTCTTC
TRBJ2-4 - few TRBV6-2/TRBV6-3 CASSYGGGDRAKNIQYF TGTGCCAGCAGTTACGGCGGGGGCGATCGCGCCAAAAACATTCAGTACTTC
TRBJ2-3 - few TRBV7-9 CASSLIQPDTQYF TGTGCCAGCAGCTTAATCCAGCCGGATACGCAGTATTTT
TRBJ2-7 TRBD1 few TRBV7-2 CASSLEGQGIYEQYF TGTGCCAGCAGCTTAGAGGGACAGGGAATTTACGAGCAGTACTTC
TRBJ2-7 - - TRBV12-3/TRBV12-4 CASSPGGEVLIEQYF TGTGCCAGCAGCCCAGGGGGGGAGGTTCTTATCGAGCAGTACTTC
TRBJ2-5 TRBD1 - TRBV6-5 CASSEPSGQGQQTQYF TGTGCCAGCAGCGAGCCCTCAGGACAGGGGCAACAGACCCAGTACTTC
TRBJ2-1 TRBD2 - TRBV5-1 CASSVSSGGLDEQCF TGCGCCAGCAGTGTATCAAGCGGGGGGCTGGATGAGCAGTGCTTC
TRBJ2-5 TRBD2 - TRBV14 CASSAPGLAGEETQYF TGTGCCAGCAGCGCCCCGGGACTAGCGGGGGAAGAGACCCAGTACTTC
TRBJ1-1 TRBD1 - TRBV27 CASSLSRQGGAFF TGTGCCAGCAGTTTATCGAGACAGGGAGGAGCTTTCTTT
TRBJ2-2 TRBD1 - TRBV6-5 CASSYRPLGQANTGELFF TGTGCCAGCAGTTACAGGCCCCTCGGACAGGCTAACACCGGGGAGCTGTTTTTT
TRBJ1-5 - - TRBV30 CAWSVPRQWGDQPQHF TGTGCCTGGAGTGTACCTAGACAGTGGGGCGATCAGCCCCAGCATTTT
TRBJ2-6 - - TRBV27 CASSLSVGDGANVLTF TGTGCCAGCAGTTTATCGGTTGGGGATGGGGCCAACGTCCTGACTTTC
TRBJ2-1 TRBD2 - TRBV20-1 CSASGTSGSSPYSYNEQFF TGCAGTGCGTCCGGGACTAGCGGGAGCAGTCCCTACTCCTACAATGAGCAGTTCTTC
TRBJ2-4 - - TRBV4-3 CASSQAISLAKNVQYF TGCGCCAGCAGCCAAGCAATTAGCCTAGCCAAAAACGTTCAGTACTTC
TRBJ1-1 - few TRBV12-3/TRBV12-4 CASSFLGAEAFF TGTGCCAGCAGTTTTTTGGGGGCTGAAGCTTTCTTT
TRBJ2-7 - - TRBV10-3 CAISGQEDEQYF TGTGCCATCAGTGGACAGGAGGACGAGCAGTACTTC
TRBJ2-5 TRBD1 - TRBV27 CASSPGQGTQETQYF TGTGCCAGCAGCCCTGGACAGGGTACGCAAGAGACCCAGTACTTC
TRBJ2-7 TRBD2 - TRBV11-2 CASSLGLTSGGYEQYF TGTGCCAGCAGCTTAGGACTAACTAGCGGGGGTTACGAGCAGTACTTC
TRBJ2-1 TRBD2 few TRBV25-1 CASSEWTSGAGEQFF TGTGCCAGCAGTGAATGGACTAGCGGGGCCGGTGAGCAGTTCTTC
TRBJ1-4 TRBD1 - TRBV6-5 CASGAGGENEKLFF TGTGCCAGCGGCGCAGGGGGGGAAAATGAAAAACTGTTTTTT
TRBJ2-5 TRBD1 - TRBV5-1 CASSDRDRGLLLQYF TGCGCCAGCAGCGACCGGGACAGGGGGCTCTTGTTGCAGTACTTC
TRBJ1-2 - - TRBV6-6 CASSPLGGEDGYTF TGTGCCAGCAGCCCCCTTGGGGGGGAAGATGGCTACACCTTC
TRBJ2-7 TRBD1 few TRBV20-1 CSARGDRVDGYEQYF TGCAGTGCTAGAGGAGACAGGGTGGACGGTTACGAGCAGTACTTC
TRBJ2-7 - few TRBV29-1 CSVEENQGYNEQYF TGCAGCGTTGAAGAAAACCAGGGGTATAACGAGCAGTACTTC
TRBJ1-3 TRBD1 once TRBV4-1 CASSQRDRGNTIYF TGCGCCAGCAGCCAACGGGACAGGGGAAACACCATATATTTT
TRBJ2-1 TRBD2 - TRBV4-2 CASSQLAGGSDNEQFF TGTGCCAGCAGCCAACTAGCGGGAGGGAGCGACAATGAGCAGTTCTTC
TRBJ2-2 - - TRBV28 CASSPRGRSGELFF TGTGCCAGCTCCCCTCGCGGTAGATCCGGGGAGCTGTTTTTT
TRBJ2-5 - - TRBV12-3/TRBV12-4 CASSQGGSQYF TGTGCCAGCAGCCAAGGTGGGAGCCAGTACTTC
TRBJ1-2 TRBD1 many TRBV12-3/TRBV12-4 CASSPTGGYGYTF TGTGCCAGCAGTCCGACAGGGGGCTATGGCTACACCTTC
TRBJ2-7 - few TRBV7-9 CASSLAGTGTAYEQYF TGTGCCAGCAGCTTAGCGGGAACAGGGACCGCTTACGAGCAGTACTTC
TRBJ1-2 TRBD1 - TRBV12-3/TRBV12-4 CASSLLQGAFGYTF TGTGCCAGCAGTCTACTACAGGGGGCTTTTGGCTACACCTTC
TRBJ2-3 TRBD2 - TRBV5-1 CASSSGTSGRQSTDTQYF TGCGCCAGCAGCTCCGGGACTAGCGGGAGACAAAGCACAGATACGCAGTATTTT
TRBJ2-1 TRBD2 - TRBV4-1 CASSRVRAGDLGNEQFF TGCGCCAGCAGCCGAGTCCGGGCGGGAGATTTGGGGAATGAGCAGTTCTTC
TRBJ2-6 - - TRBV11-1 CASSRGTSGANVLTF TGTGCCAGCAGCCGAGGGACTTCTGGGGCCAACGTCCTGACTTTC
TRBJ2-7 - few TRBV4-1 CASSLQQGQAYEQYF TGCGCCAGCAGCCTTCAACAGGGCCAAGCCTACGAGCAGTACTTC
TRBJ1-1 - - TRBV2 CAAPLPEEVEMNTEAFF TGTGCCGCGCCGCTACCTGAGGAGGTGGAGATGAACACTGAAGCTTTCTTT
TRBJ2-3 - - TRBV5-1 CASSWNPVTDTQYF TGCGCCAGCAGCTGGAACCCTGTGACAGATACGCAGTATTTT
TRBJ2-1 - - TRBV6-5 CASSPRGSGFDEQFF TGTGCCAGCAGTCCCAGGGGTAGCGGCTTCGATGAGCAGTTCTTC
TRBJ1-1 - - TRBV7-9 CASSLAMAGEAFF TGTGCCAGCAGCTTAGCGATGGCGGGTGAAGCTTTCTTT
TRBJ2-1 - - TRBV18 CASSPDRDYNNEQFF TGTGCCAGCTCACCCGATCGAGACTATAATAATGAGCAGTTCTTC
TRBJ1-2 TRBD1 few TRBV11-2 CASSPGTGGTYGYTF TGTGCCAGCAGCCCCGGGACAGGGGGCACCTATGGCTACACCTTC